The 31 T cell receptor beta chains below were found in one sample sequenced in a study of blood T cells in healthy people across ages. A J-beta primer mix and a sample-barcoded 5' primer were used in a second PCR of roughly 7 to 12 cycles. Using its own MiXCR run on the 5' RACE reads, TCRdb lists one record per CDR3 protein. The profile covers approximately 850,000 distinct CDR3 sequences, with nearly 60% appearing a single time and about 20% taken by the ten largest. The sequenced material came from blood. The receptors were sampled from a man aged 25-45 years in good health.

This rearrangement joins TRBV4-3 to TRBJ2-3, with TRBD2 as a possible D gene (5 bases). V was pared by 2 bases and J by 5 bases, with 14 bases between. Looked up from germline, CDR1 is LGHNA and CDR2 is YSLEER. The CDR3 length is 15 residues. DNA of the CDR3: TGCGCCAGCAGCCAAAATCGCCGACGGGGAGATACGCAGTATTTT. As protein: CASSQNRRRGDTQYF.

The V call is TRBV7-6, the J call TRBJ2-5; 9 nucleotides align to TRBD1. The CDR3 is made up of 14 amino acids. Germline trimming cut 3 bases from V and 5 bases from J; bases unmatched to any gene: 4. CDR1 and CDR2 (germline): SGHVS, FNYEAQ. This CDR3 is CASSLGQGFETQYF. The CDR3 DNA is TGTGCCAGCAGCTTGGGACAGGGTTTTGAGACCCAGTACTTC. Complete variable domain (other parts from reference TRBV7-6 and TRBJ2-5): GAGVSQSPRYKVTKRGQDVALRCDPISGHVSLYWYRQALGQGPEFLTYFNYEAQQDKSGLPNDRFSAERPEGSISTLTIQRTEQRDSAMYRCASSLGQGFETQYFGPGTRLLVL.

V gene TRBV27 combines with J gene TRBJ1-1, with D possibly being TRBD1 (5 bases). The V and J ends lost 7 bases and 11 bases respectively, with 17 bases between them. CDR1 is MNHEY, CDR2 SMNVEV, per germline (reference sequence). This CDR3 has 12 amino acids. In DNA, the CDR3 is TGTGCCAGCAAGAGTTCGGGACGTTCGGCTTTCTTT. Translating it yields CASKSSGRSAFF.

The rearrangement joins TRBV20-1 to TRBJ1-2; D gene unclear. Trimming took off 0 bases at V and 0 bases at J, with 17 bases between the two ends. The CDR3 covers 17 residues. From germline, CDR1 is DFQATT and CDR2 SNEGSKA (reference sequence). In DNA form, the CDR3 reads TGCAGTGCTAGAGATCTGGCCGGCCTTCCTCCTAACTATGGCTACACCTTC. Its protein is CSARDLAGLPPNYGYTF.

The chain couples TRBV5-6 to TRBJ1-2, with D perhaps TRBD1 (6 bases). The germline V gene has CDR1 SGHDT and CDR2 YYEEEE. This CDR3 is built from 15 residues. V was pared by 1 base and J by 3 bases, with 13 bases between. The CDR3 loop is CASSLIGGRDYGYTF. The CDR3 DNA reads as TGTGCCAGCAGCTTGATTGGGGGCAGGGACTATGGCTACACCTTC.

V usage is TRBV21-1 and J usage is TRBJ2-5; the table's D call of TRBD2 was not tested on the DNA. TRBV21-1 is a pseudogene segment. The CDR3 extends over 15 amino acids. The CDR3 spells CASSPGGTKGKTQYF. CDR3 DNA: TGTGCCAGCAGCCCAGGAGGGACCAAAGGAAAGACCCAGTACTTC.

The rearrangement uses TRBV21-1 and TRBJ2-7; TRBD2 reflects the table's D call only, with no check against the DNA. TRBV21-1 is a pseudogene. This CDR3 has 16 amino acids. This CDR3 is CASSSKRLADSYEQYF. The CDR3 DNA follows: TGTGCCAGCAGCAGCAAACGACTAGCGGACTCCTACGAGCAGTACTTC.

J is TRBJ2-3 and V is TRBV14, with D tentatively TRBD1 (6 bases). Germline V gene data show CDR1 as SGHDN and CDR2 as FVKESK. This CDR3 spans 16 amino acids. Trimming removed 0 bases at V and 5 bases at J, with 15 bases between. The DNA of the CDR3 is TGTGCCAGCAGCCAAGATAGAAAACAGGGCGAAGATACGCAGTATTTT. Translation gives CASSQDRKQGEDTQYF. Based on the CDR3 plus reference TRBV14 and TRBJ2-3, the full variable domain is EAGVTQFPSHSVIEKGQTVTLRCDPISGHDNLYWYRRVMGKEIKFLLHFVKESKQDESGMPNNRFLAERTGGTYSTLKVQPAELEDSGVYFCASSQDRKQGEDTQYFGPGTRLTVL.

This clonotype was detected only once. The chain recombines TRBV9 with TRBJ2-7, with D unresolved. The CDR3 extends over 14 amino acids. Germline V lookup: CDR1 SGDLS, CDR2 YYNGEE. Between the trimmed V and J ends, which lost 0 bases and 7 bases, there was a span of 14 bases. CDR3 residues: CASSVDDGSEEQYF. DNA of the CDR3: TGTGCCAGCAGCGTAGATGACGGGTCAGAGGAGCAGTACTTC.

This clonotype was seen a handful of times. This rearrangement joins TRBV4-1 to TRBJ2-3; D is ambiguous. The CDR3 contains 16 residues. V dropped 4 bases and J dropped 5 bases, with 19 bases sitting between them. Germline V gene data show CDR1 as MGHRA and CDR2 as YSYEKL. CDR3 bases: TGCGCCAGCAGCCCCGCGATAAGCGATCGAGGAGATACGCAGTATTTT. Amino acid sequence: CASSPAISDRGDTQYF.

V is TRBV20-1 and J is TRBJ1-5; 11 nucleotides align to TRBD1. V gave up 7 bases and J gave up 3 bases; unmatched junction bases: 2. Germline V lookup: CDR1 DFQATT, CDR2 SNEGSKA (reference sequence). CDR3 length equals 13 residues. The CDR3 nucleotides are TGCAGTGTGGACAGGGGGCTCAATCAGCCCCAGCATTTT. Translating it yields CSVDRGLNQPQHF.

The chain recombines TRBV20-1 with TRBJ2-1; D is ambiguous. The CDR3 runs to 13 residues. V lost 5 bases to trimming and J lost 9 bases, with 17 bases between them. CDR1 is DFQATT, CDR2 SNEGSKA, per germline (reference sequence). The CDR3 DNA follows: TGCAGTGCTCCGGGTTCCTTGTTTAGTGAGCAGTTCTTC. It codes for CSAPGSLFSEQFF.

Written as DNA, the CDR3 is TGCAGTGCTAGCCTAGCGGGGGGCGGAGAGACCCAGTACTTC. This translates into CSASLAGGGETQYF. This chain connects TRBV20-1 to TRBJ2-5, with 11 bases that match TRBD2. Germline CDR1 and CDR2: DFQATT and SNEGSKA (reference sequence). V gave up 3 bases and J gave up 4 bases; unmatched junction bases: 4. The CDR3 spans 14 residues.

This chain connects TRBV20-1 to TRBJ2-3, with 9 positions matching TRBD2. Germline V gene data show CDR1 as DFQATT and CDR2 as SNEGSKA (reference sequence). This CDR3 is built from 15 residues. With V trimmed by 5 bases and J by 2 bases, 8 bases remained unmatched. The CDR3 sequence: CSAGDSSGITDTQYF. The CDR3 DNA reads as TGCAGTGCTGGGGATTCTAGCGGGATCACAGATACGCAGTATTTT.

V and J are TRBV7-2 and TRBJ2-7; D is uncertain. Trimming removed 5 bases from V and 4 bases from J, with 12 bases in between. Germline V gene sequence: CDR1 SGHTA, CDR2 FQGNSA. The CDR3 sequence is 13 residues long. The CDR3 reads CASSAFLGYEQYF. The CDR3 nucleotides read TGTGCCAGCAGCGCCTTTTTAGGGTACGAGCAGTACTTC.

The rearrangement uses TRBV7-2 and TRBJ1-4; D ambiguous. V was clipped by 5 bases and J by 8 bases, with 18 bases between them. Germline CDR1 and CDR2: SGHTA and FQGNSA. There are 15 residues in the CDR3. The CDR3 loop reads CASSRYGVDKEKLFF. CDR3 DNA: TGTGCCAGCAGCAGGTACGGGGTGGATAAGGAAAAACTGTTTTTT.

The V and J genes are TRBV6-2 or TRBV6-3 and TRBJ2-7; no firm D call. Germline loops: CDR1 MNHEY, CDR2 SVGEGT. The CDR3 consists of 16 residues. The V and J ends lost 5 bases and 2 bases respectively, with 19 bases between them. CDR3 in DNA: TGTGCCAGCAGTCTTGTTGGGCCCCAAGTGCCCTACGAGCAGTACTTC. This sequence encodes CASSLVGPQVPYEQYF.

There are a few counts of this clonotype. V and J are TRBV29-1 and TRBJ2-7, with D hard to call. The germline gives CDR1 SQVTM, CDR2 ANQGSEA. V dropped 6 bases and J dropped 6 bases, with 18 bases sitting between them. The CDR3 runs 13 residues. The CDR3 bases are TGCAGCGTAACTGGCGGCGCCTTGAGCGAGCAGTACTTC. It encodes CSVTGGALSEQYF.

The V and J genes are TRBV6-5 and TRBJ2-7; 10 bases match TRBD2. Germline lookup yields CDR1 MNHEY and CDR2 SVGAGI. The V and J ends lost 2 bases and 1 base, in that order; junction bases with no gene match: 2. The CDR3 sequence is 15 residues long. The CDR3 loop reads CASSYMTSGSYEQYF. CDR3 coding DNA: TGTGCCAGCAGTTACATGACTAGCGGGTCCTACGAGCAGTACTTC.

The chain employs TRBV7-2 and TRBJ2-1; TRBD2 agrees at 11 bases. This CDR3 region has 16 residues. Unmatched junction bases numbered 1, after V lost 1 base and J lost 2 bases. Germline assignment: CDR1 SGHTA and CDR2 FQGNSA. The CDR3 region is CASSLVAGGAYNEQFF. The DNA for the CDR3 is TGTGCCAGCAGCTTAGTAGCGGGGGGGGCCTACAATGAGCAGTTCTTC. Full variable domain (outside the CDR3, taken from reference TRBV7-2 and TRBJ2-1): GAGVSQSPSNKVTEKGKDVELRCDPISGHTALYWYRQSLGQGLEFLIYFQGNSAPDKSGLPSDRFSAERTGGSVSTLTIQRTQQEDSAVYLCASSLVAGGAYNEQFFGPGTRLTVL.

At least ten counts were recorded for this clonotype. V gene TRBV20-1 combines with J gene TRBJ2-7, with 8 bases matching TRBD2. V shed 6 bases and J 5 bases; nucleotides not matched to a gene: 12. The CDR3 sequence is 14 residues long. CDR1 and CDR2 (germline): DFQATT, SNEGSKA (reference sequence). The CDR3 nucleotides read TGCAGTGCGCACTCAAGCGGGAGTTTCAACGAGCAGTACTTC. Residues: CSAHSSGSFNEQYF.

The rearrangement joins TRBV20-1 to TRBJ2-3; TRBD1 matches at 8 bases. Germline CDR1 DFQATT, CDR2 SNEGSKA (reference sequence). Trimming removed 0 bases from V and 3 bases from J; junction bases left unmatched: 5. The length of the CDR3 is 15 residues. CDR3 in DNA: TGCAGTGCTAGAGAAGACAGGGGAGGTACAGATACGCAGTATTTT. Translation gives CSAREDRGGTDTQYF.

This clonotype was seen a handful of times. The V gene is TRBV7-9, the J gene TRBJ1-4, with TRBD1 matching 8 bases. The length of the CDR3 is 14 residues. V was clipped by 1 base and J by 8 bases; unmatched bases: 3. Germline loops: CDR1 SEHNR, CDR2 FQNEAQ (reference sequence). CDR3 residues: CASSLGGTGEKLFF. The CDR3 DNA reads as TGTGCCAGCAGCTTAGGAGGGACAGGCGAAAAACTGTTTTTT.

V is TRBV12-3 or TRBV12-4 and J is TRBJ2-6; D tentatively reads TRBD1 or TRBD2 (6 bases each). The length of the CDR3 is 18 residues. V lost 10 bases and J lost 0, with 22 bases in between. In DNA, the CDR3 is TGTGCCACCCACGGGGGCCCGAACCGATTCTCTGGGGCCAACGTCCTGACTTTC. This gives the protein CATHGGPNRFSGANVLTF.

For the CDR3, the DNA is TGTGCCAGCAGCCCAAGGGGGGAGTTACTTCCGGAGACCCAGTACTTC. It is translated as CASSPRGELLPETQYF. The chain carries TRBV9 and TRBJ2-5; D might be TRBD1 or TRBD2, each matching 6 bases. The V end lost 4 bases, the J end lost 5 bases, and 21 bases lay between the germline ends. Germline V gene sequence: CDR1 SGDLS, CDR2 YYNGEE. The CDR3 sequence is 16 residues long. Filled out from reference TRBV9 and TRBJ2-5, the complete variable domain reads DSGVTQTPKHLITATGQRVTLRCSPRSGDLSVYWYQQSLDQGLQFLIQYYNGEERAKGNILERFSAQQFPDLHSELNLSSLELGDSALYFCASSPRGELLPETQYFGPGTRLLVL.

DNA of the CDR3: TGTGCCAGCAGTTTATCTGTGGCCCCCGAGTACTTC. This codes for CASSLSVAPEYF. The rearrangement uses TRBV28 and TRBJ2-4; unclear D gene. V lost 1 base to trimming and J lost 14 bases, with 12 bases between them. Germline V gives CDR1 MDHEN, CDR2 SYDVKM. This CDR3 comprises 12 residues.

This clonotype appeared once. One junction end does not reproduce the germline sequence, and a read error may be involved. The J gene is TRBJ2-5, the V gene TRBV7-3, with 7 bases matching TRBD2. The length of the CDR3 is 16 residues. The germline gives CDR1 SGHTA, CDR2 FQGTGA. The DNA of the CDR3 is TGTACCAGCAGCTACCGGGGGGACTACCTAGGGGAGACCCAGTACTTC. It translates to CTSSYRGDYLGETQYF.

The V call is TRBV28, the J call TRBJ1-4; D is undetermined. The germline CDR1 and CDR2 sequences are MDHEN and SYDVKM. The CDR3 is made up of 12 amino acids. Between the trimmed V and J ends, which lost 10 bases and 5 bases, there was a span of 11 bases. The CDR3 loop reads CATLPPNEKLFF. The DNA of the CDR3 is TGTGCCACCCTGCCTCCGAATGAAAAACTGTTTTTT.

The DNA for the CDR3 is TGTGCCATCAGGGCTAGCGGTACCTACAATGAGCAGTTCTTC. It is translated as CAIRASGTYNEQFF. J is TRBJ2-1 and V is TRBV10-3; 7 nucleotides agree with TRBD2. Trimming removed 6 bases from V and 2 bases from J; junction bases left unmatched: 4. Germline assignment: CDR1 ENHRY and CDR2 SYGVKD. The CDR3 has 14 residues.

This sequence joins TRBV25-1 and TRBJ2-1; the D gene is possibly TRBD2 (5 bases). V shed 4 bases and J shed 10 bases, with 26 bases lying between them. Germline CDR1 and CDR2: MGHDK and SYGVNS. The CDR3 loop spans 17 amino acids. The CDR3 reads CASSGKTGRHNSYEQFF. DNA for the CDR3: TGTGCCAGCAGTGGGAAGACGGGGAGACATAACTCCTACGAGCAGTTCTTC.

The J gene is TRBJ1-5, the V gene TRBV28, with D maybe TRBD1 (5 bases). Trimming pared 5 bases from V and 7 bases from J, leaving 21 bases between. The CDR3 contains 16 residues. The germline CDR1 and CDR2 sequences are MDHEN and SYDVKM. The CDR3 region is CASSPAGLSIGQPQHF. The DNA of the CDR3 is TGTGCCAGCAGTCCAGCGGGACTCAGTATTGGGCAGCCCCAGCATTTT.